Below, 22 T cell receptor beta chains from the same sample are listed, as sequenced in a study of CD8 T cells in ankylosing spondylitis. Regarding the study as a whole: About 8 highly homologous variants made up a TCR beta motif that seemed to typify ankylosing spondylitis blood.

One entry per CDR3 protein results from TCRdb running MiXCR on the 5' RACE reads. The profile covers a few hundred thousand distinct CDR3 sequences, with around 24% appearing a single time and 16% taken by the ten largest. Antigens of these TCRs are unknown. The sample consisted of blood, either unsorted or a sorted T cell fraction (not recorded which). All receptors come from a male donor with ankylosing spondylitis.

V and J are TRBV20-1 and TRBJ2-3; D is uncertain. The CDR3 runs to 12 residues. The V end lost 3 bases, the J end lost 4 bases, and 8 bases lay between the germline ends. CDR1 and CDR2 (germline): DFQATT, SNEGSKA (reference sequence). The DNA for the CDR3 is TGCAGTGCTAGGCGCCAGGCAGATACGCAGTATTTT. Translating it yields CSARRQADTQYF.

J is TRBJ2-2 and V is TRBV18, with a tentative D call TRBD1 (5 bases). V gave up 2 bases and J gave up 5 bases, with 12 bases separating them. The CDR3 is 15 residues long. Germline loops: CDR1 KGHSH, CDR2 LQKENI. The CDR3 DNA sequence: TGTGCCAGCTCACCAACGACACCAGGGACCGGGGAGCTGTTTTTT. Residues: CASSPTTPGTGELFF. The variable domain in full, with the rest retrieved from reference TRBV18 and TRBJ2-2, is NAGVMQNPRHLVRRRGQEARLRCSPMKGHSHVYWYRQLPEEGLKFMVYLQKENIIDESGMPKERFSAEFPKEGPSILRIQQVVRGDSAAYFCASSPTTPGTGELFFGEGSRLTVL.

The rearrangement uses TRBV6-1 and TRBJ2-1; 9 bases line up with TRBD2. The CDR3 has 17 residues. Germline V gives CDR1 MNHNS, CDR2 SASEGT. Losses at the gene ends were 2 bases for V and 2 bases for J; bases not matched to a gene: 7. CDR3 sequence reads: CASSERVSSGTYNEQFF. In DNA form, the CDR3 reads TGTGCCAGCAGTGAAAGGGTCTCTAGCGGGACCTACAATGAGCAGTTCTTC.

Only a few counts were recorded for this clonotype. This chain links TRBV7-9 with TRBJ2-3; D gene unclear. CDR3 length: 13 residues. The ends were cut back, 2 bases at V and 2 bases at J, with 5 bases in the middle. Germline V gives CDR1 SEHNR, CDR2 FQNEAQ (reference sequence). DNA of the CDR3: TGTGCCAGCAGCTTAATGTACACAGATACGCAGTATTTT. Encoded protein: CASSLMYTDTQYF.

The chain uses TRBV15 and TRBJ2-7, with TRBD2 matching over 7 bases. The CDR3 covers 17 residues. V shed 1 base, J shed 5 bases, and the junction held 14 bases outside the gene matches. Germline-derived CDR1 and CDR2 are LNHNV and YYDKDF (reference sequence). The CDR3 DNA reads TGTGCCACCAGCAGAGTCCTTGGGACTGCGGGAGTCAACGAGCAGTACTTC. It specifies CATSRVLGTAGVNEQYF.

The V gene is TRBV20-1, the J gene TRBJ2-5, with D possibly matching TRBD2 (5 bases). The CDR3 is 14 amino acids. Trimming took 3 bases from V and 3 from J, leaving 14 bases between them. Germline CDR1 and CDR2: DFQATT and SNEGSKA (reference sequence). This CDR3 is CSASTPTREETQYF. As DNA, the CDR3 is TGCAGTGCTAGTACCCCTACTAGGGAAGAGACCCAGTACTTC.

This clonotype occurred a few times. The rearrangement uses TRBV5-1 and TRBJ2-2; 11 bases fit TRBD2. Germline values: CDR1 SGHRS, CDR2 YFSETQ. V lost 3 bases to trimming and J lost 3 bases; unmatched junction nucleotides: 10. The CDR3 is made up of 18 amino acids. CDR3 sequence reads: CASSSLLAGATDTGELFF. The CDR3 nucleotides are TGCGCCAGCAGCTCTTTACTAGCGGGAGCCACGGACACCGGGGAGCTGTTTTTT. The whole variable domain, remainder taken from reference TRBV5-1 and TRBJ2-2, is KAGVTQTPRYLIKTRGQQVTLSCSPISGHRSVSWYQQTPGQGLQFLFEYFSETQRNKGNFPGRFSGRQFSNSRSEMNVSTLELGDSALYLCASSSLLAGATDTGELFFGEGSRLTVL.

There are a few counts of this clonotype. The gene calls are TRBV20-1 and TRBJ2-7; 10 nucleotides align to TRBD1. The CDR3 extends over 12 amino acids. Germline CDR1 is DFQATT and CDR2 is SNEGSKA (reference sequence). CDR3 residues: CSGQGVLYEQYF. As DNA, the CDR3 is TGCAGCGGACAGGGGGTATTGTACGAGCAGTACTTC.

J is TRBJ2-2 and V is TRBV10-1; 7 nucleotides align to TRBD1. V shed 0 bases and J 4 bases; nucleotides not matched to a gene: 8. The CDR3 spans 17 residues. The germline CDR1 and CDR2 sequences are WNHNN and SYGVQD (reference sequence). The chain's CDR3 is CASSESAGQVLTGELFF. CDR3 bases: TGCGCCAGCAGTGAGTCTGCCGGACAGGTCCTCACCGGGGAGCTGTTTTTT.

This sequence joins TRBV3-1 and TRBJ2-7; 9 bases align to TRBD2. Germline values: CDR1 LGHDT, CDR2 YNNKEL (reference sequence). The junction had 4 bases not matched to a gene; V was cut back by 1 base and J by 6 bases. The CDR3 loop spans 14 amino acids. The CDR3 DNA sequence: TGTGCCAGCAGCCAAGCTAGCGGGACCCGCGAGCAGTACTTC. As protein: CASSQASGTREQYF.

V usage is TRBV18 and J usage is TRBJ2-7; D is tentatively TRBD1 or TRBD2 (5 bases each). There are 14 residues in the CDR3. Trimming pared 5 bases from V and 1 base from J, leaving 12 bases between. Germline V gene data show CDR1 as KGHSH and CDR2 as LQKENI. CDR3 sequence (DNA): TGTGCCAGCTCAGTAGGGACCGAATCCTACGAGCAGTACTTC. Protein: CASSVGTESYEQYF.

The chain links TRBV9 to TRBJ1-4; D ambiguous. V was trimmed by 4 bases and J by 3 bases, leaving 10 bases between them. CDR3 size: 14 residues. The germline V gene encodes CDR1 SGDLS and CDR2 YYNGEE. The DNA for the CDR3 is TGTGCCAGCAGCCTGACACGCTCTAATGAAAAACTGTTTTTT. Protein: CASSLTRSNEKLFF.

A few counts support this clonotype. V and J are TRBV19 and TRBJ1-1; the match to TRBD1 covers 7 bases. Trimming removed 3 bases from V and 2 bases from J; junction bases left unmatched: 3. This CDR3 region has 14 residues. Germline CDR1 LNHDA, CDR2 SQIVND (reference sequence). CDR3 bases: TGTGCCAGTAGTATTGGACAGGCAAACACTGAAGCTTTCTTT. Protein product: CASSIGQANTEAFF.

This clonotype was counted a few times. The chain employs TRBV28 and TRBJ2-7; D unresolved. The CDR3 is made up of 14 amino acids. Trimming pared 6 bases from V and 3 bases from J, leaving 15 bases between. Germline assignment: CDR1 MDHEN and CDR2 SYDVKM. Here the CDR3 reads CASRPAQRLYEQYF. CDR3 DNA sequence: TGTGCCAGCAGGCCGGCGCAAAGACTCTACGAGCAGTACTTC.

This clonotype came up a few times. The CDR3 reads CASSDEVLTEAFF. DNA of the CDR3: TGTGCCAGCAGTGATGAGGTTCTCACTGAAGCTTTCTTT. This chain connects TRBV2 to TRBJ1-1; D is unclear. This CDR3 has 13 amino acids. Between the trimmed V and J ends, which lost 3 bases and 4 bases, there was a span of 9 bases. The V gene's germline CDR1 is SNHLY and CDR2 FYNNEI. Full variable domain (outside the CDR3, taken from reference TRBV2 and TRBJ1-1): EPEVTQTPSHQVTQMGQEVILRCVPISNHLYFYWYRQILGQKVEFLVSFYNNEISEKSEIFDDQFSVERPDGSNFTLKIRSTKLEDSAMYFCASSDEVLTEAFFGQGTRLTVV.

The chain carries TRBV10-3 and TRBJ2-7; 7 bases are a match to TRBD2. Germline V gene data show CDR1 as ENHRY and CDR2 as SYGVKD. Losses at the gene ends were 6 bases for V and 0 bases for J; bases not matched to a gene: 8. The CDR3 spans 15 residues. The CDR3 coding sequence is TGTGCCATCAGCTCGGGAGGCCCCATCTCCTACGAGCAGTACTTC. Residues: CAISSGGPISYEQYF.

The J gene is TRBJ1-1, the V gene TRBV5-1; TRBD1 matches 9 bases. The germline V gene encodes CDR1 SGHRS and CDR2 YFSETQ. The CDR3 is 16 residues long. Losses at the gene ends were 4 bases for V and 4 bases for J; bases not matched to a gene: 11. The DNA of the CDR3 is TGCGCCAGCAGCCGGACAGGGGAGGGATGGGGCACTGAAGCTTTCTTT. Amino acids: CASSRTGEGWGTEAFF.

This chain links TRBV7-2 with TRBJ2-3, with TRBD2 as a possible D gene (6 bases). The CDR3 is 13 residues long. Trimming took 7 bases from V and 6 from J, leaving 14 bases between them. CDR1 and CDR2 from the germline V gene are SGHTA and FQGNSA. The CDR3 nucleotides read TGTGCCAGCACCCCGGGTGGGGGGGATACGCAGTATTTT. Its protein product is CASTPGGGDTQYF.

CDR3 protein: CASRPSPNSGEQYF. The CDR3, as DNA: TGTGCCAGCAGGCCATCCCCAAACAGTGGCGAGCAGTACTTC. The chain is built from TRBV7-2 and TRBJ2-7; D is undetermined. V was clipped by 6 bases and J by 6 bases, with 18 bases between them. CDR3 length equals 14 residues. The germline V gene has CDR1 SGHTA and CDR2 FQGNSA.

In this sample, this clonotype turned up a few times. The CDR3 DNA sequence: TGTGCCAGCAGCGTAGGGGCAGTCGACACAGATACGCAGTATTTT. Translated, it gives CASSVGAVDTDTQYF. The J gene is TRBJ2-3, the V gene TRBV9; no firm D call. Per the germline V gene, CDR1 is SGDLS and CDR2 is YYNGEE. The CDR3 loop spans 15 amino acids. Trimming removed 0 bases at V and 2 bases at J, with 10 bases between.

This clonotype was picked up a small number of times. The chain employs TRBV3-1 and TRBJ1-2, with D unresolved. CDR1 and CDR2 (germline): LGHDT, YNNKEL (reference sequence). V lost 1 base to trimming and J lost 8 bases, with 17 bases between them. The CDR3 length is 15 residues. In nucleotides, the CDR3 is TGTGCCAGCAGCCAAGGGGCCCGCTTTGGAGGCGGCTACACCTTC. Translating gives CASSQGARFGGGYTF.

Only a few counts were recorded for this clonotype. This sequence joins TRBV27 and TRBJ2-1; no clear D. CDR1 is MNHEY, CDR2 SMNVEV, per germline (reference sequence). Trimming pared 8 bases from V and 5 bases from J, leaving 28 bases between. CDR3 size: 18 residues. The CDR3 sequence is CASAARIGRSVSHNEQFF. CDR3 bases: TGTGCCAGCGCCGCACGAATAGGTCGGTCAGTTTCCCACAATGAGCAGTTCTTC.